Presented here are 26 T cell receptor beta chains from one specimen sequenced in a study of T and B cells in COVID-19 patients. BIOMED2 TRB-A/B primer pools were used in multiplex TRB PCR. Each CDR3 protein gets one entry after TCRdb re-called the multiplex PCR reads with MiXCR. This sample has some 4,300 distinct CDR3 sequences, with 25% to 35% found just once. From blood, roughly 220-550 ng of genomic DNA served as TRB template. Specimen: blood. Receptors originate from a human donor who had recovered from COVID-19.

The table lists this clonotype with a few counts. The chain uses TRBV7-2 and TRBJ2-7; tentative D call: TRBD1 (6 bases). CDR3 length: 15 residues. V was pared by 1 base and J by 0 bases, with 10 bases between. CDR1 SGHTA and CDR2 FQGNSA come from the germline V gene. The CDR3 is CASSLDRVGSYEQYF. CDR3 bases: TGTGCCAGCAGCTTAGACAGGGTGGGCTCCTACGAGCAGTACTTC.

The chain combines TRBV20-1 with TRBJ1-1, with a weak D call TRBD1 (5 bases). The CDR3 totals 12 residues. V dropped 2 bases and J dropped 4 bases, with 8 bases sitting between them. Germline V gene data show CDR1 as DFQATT and CDR2 as SNEGSKA (reference sequence). DNA of the CDR3: TGCAGTGCTAGATCAGACAGCACTGAAGCTTTCTTT. Its protein product is CSARSDSTEAFF.

This clonotype is categorized as medium-sized. The chain has TRBV29-1 and TRBJ2-1, with TRBD2 identical over 10 bases. This CDR3 is 18 amino acids long. V lost 0 bases and J lost 4; bases outside the gene matches: 12. Germline values: CDR1 SQVTM, CDR2 ANQGSEA. The CDR3 DNA follows: TGCAGCGTTGAAGATTGGGCTAGCGGGAGCCACCGTTACAATGAGCAGTTCTTC. Residues: CSVEDWASGSHRYNEQFF.

In regard to this clonotype: This sequence may be a read error, since a much larger clone differs from it by one base. This rearrangement joins TRBV6-4 to TRBJ2-3, with 9 bases identical to TRBD2. This CDR3 spans 14 amino acids. Germline-derived CDR1 and CDR2 are MRHNA and SNTAGT. CDR3 residues: CASSASSGTDKQYF. The CDR3 DNA reads TGTGCCAGCAGTGCGTCTAGCGGGACAGATAAGCAGTATTTT.

This clonotype is categorized as medium-sized. This chain joins TRBV27 and TRBJ2-1; TRBD1 matches at 9 bases. J was trimmed by 7 bases and V by 6 bases; bases with no gene match: 4. Germline CDR1 MNHEY, CDR2 SMNVEV (reference sequence). This CDR3 is built from 13 residues. In nucleotides, the CDR3 is TGTGCCAGCAGGGGGACAGGGCGGAATGAGCAGTTCTTC. Encoded protein: CASRGTGRNEQFF.

This chain uses TRBV7-9 with TRBJ1-1; D is undetermined. Trimming removed 3 bases at V and 4 bases at J, with 12 bases between. The CDR3 is 14 residues long. From germline, CDR1 is SEHNR and CDR2 FQNEAQ (reference sequence). This CDR3 is CASSLVVGGTEAFF. CDR3 nucleotides: TGTGCCAGCAGCTTGGTGGTAGGAGGCACTGAAGCTTTCTTT.

This clonotype was found a few times. The V call is TRBV27, the J call TRBJ1-1; D is uncertain. CDR3 size: 12 residues. Trimming took off 2 bases at V and 4 bases at J, with 5 bases between the two ends. From germline, CDR1 is MNHEY and CDR2 SMNVEV (reference sequence). CDR3 region: CASSLAGTEAFF. The CDR3 nucleotides read TGTGCCAGCAGTTTAGCAGGCACTGAAGCTTTCTTT.

By sample fraction, this clonotype is medium-sized. J is TRBJ2-3 and V is TRBV6-5, with unresolved D. The V gene lost 0 bases and the J gene lost 0 bases, with 7 bases spanning the gap. This CDR3 is built from 15 residues. From germline, CDR1 is MNHEY and CDR2 SVGAGI. This CDR3 reads CASSYSFGSTDTQYF. CDR3 DNA: TGTGCCAGCAGTTACTCGTTCGGCAGCACAGATACGCAGTATTTT.

This clonotype was detected a few times. V gene TRBV5-5 combines with J gene TRBJ1-6; no clear D. Germline V gives CDR1 SGHKS, CDR2 YYEKEE (reference sequence). The germline V and J ends were trimmed by 0 bases and 0 bases, with 7 bases remaining between them. The CDR3 extends over 16 amino acids. The CDR3 is CASSLGRSSYNSPLHF. The CDR3 DNA sequence: TGTGCCAGCAGCTTGGGGCGCAGCTCCTATAATTCACCCCTCCACTTT.

This clonotype was seen a few times. In DNA form, the CDR3 reads TGTGCCAGCAGTTTCCTCTTGGGGGCAGCTGAGCAGTTCTTC. Translated, it gives CASSFLLGAAEQFF. The chain combines TRBV27 with TRBJ2-1; D might be TRBD1 (6 bases). The CDR3 has 14 residues. Germline CDR1 and CDR2: MNHEY and SMNVEV (reference sequence). V was shortened by 3 bases and J by 9 bases, with 15 bases between the two germline ends.

This clonotype was seen a few times. This chain connects TRBV19 to TRBJ1-1, with TRBD1 matching 8 bases. From germline, CDR1 is LNHDA and CDR2 SQIVND (reference sequence). J was trimmed by 4 bases and V by 3 bases; bases with no gene match: 4. The CDR3 runs to 14 residues. The CDR3 region has the DNA TGTGCCAGTAGTATCTCAGGGGGCGGCACTGAAGCTTTCTTT. As protein: CASSISGGGTEAFF.

By share, this clonotype ranks as large. The rearrangement joins TRBV29-1 to TRBJ2-1; D may be TRBD2 (6 bases). Trimming removed 6 bases from V and 1 base from J, with 13 bases in between. Looked up from germline, CDR1 is SQVTM and CDR2 is ANQGSEA. The CDR3 has 14 amino acids. The CDR3 loop is CSVPSGGSYNEQFF. DNA for the CDR3: TGCAGCGTCCCAAGTGGGGGGTCCTACAATGAGCAGTTCTTC.

This clonotype is labeled large. The V call is TRBV19, the J call TRBJ2-1; 10 bases are shared with TRBD2. The germline V gene encodes CDR1 LNHDA and CDR2 SQIVND (reference sequence). The junction had 10 bases not matched to a gene; V was cut back by 7 bases and J by 7 bases. The CDR3 contains 15 residues. CDR3 sequence (DNA): TGTGCCAGTACCGTGGGGGGGACTAGCGTAAATGAGCAGTTCTTC. It is translated as CASTVGGTSVNEQFF.

The sample holds a few counts of this clonotype. The chain has TRBV6-6 and TRBJ2-7; TRBD1 agrees at 10 bases. Losses at the gene ends were 6 bases for V and 5 bases for J; bases not matched to a gene: 10. This CDR3 is 15 amino acids long. CDR1 MNHNY and CDR2 SVGAGI come from the germline V gene (reference sequence). CDR3 bases: TGTGCCAGCAGAGCCGGGACAGGGGCGAGTCACGAGCAGTACTTC. It translates to CASRAGTGASHEQYF.

The V gene is TRBV6-5, the J gene TRBJ2-1, with TRBD2 matching 10 bases. Germline CDR1 and CDR2: MNHEY and SVGAGI. Germline trimming cut 7 bases from V and 6 bases from J; bases unmatched to any gene: 9. The CDR3 totals 15 residues. The CDR3 sequence is CASTPLAGAANEQFF. The CDR3 nucleotides are TGTGCCAGCACCCCCCTAGCGGGAGCGGCCAATGAGCAGTTCTTC.

This clonotype was seen more than once but under ten times. The chain links TRBV5-6 to TRBJ1-2; 11 nucleotides match TRBD1. From germline, CDR1 is SGHDT and CDR2 YYEEEE. The CDR3 loop spans 16 amino acids. V shed 0 bases and J 9 bases; nucleotides not matched to a gene: 10. The chain's CDR3 is CASSLGPGQGDIRYTF. As DNA, the CDR3 is TGTGCCAGCAGCTTGGGGCCGGGACAGGGGGATATTCGCTACACCTTC. Complete variable domain (other parts from reference TRBV5-6 and TRBJ1-2): DAGVTQSPTHLIKTRGQQVTLRCSPKSGHDTVSWYQQALGQGPQFIFQYYEEEERQRGNFPDRFSGHQFPNYSSELNVNALLLGDSALYLCASSLGPGQGDIRYTFGSGTRLTVV.

This clonotype was counted only a few times. The rearrangement links TRBV20-1 to TRBJ2-7; 8 nucleotides agree with TRBD2. CDR3 length: 14 residues. With V trimmed by 3 bases and J by 4 bases, 8 bases remained unmatched. The germline gives CDR1 DFQATT, CDR2 SNEGSKA (reference sequence). CDR3 sequence (DNA): TGCAGTGCTAGCAGTACTAGCGGTATTTACGAGCAGTACTTC. It specifies CSASSTSGIYEQYF.

This clonotype was recorded only once. For the CDR3, the DNA is TGTGCCAGCAGTGAAGCCCAGGGGGGGGGAAAGCCAGATACGCAGTATTTT. It translates to CASSEAQGGGKPDTQYF. The genes are TRBV6-1 and TRBJ2-3; D may correspond to TRBD1 or TRBD2 (7 bases each). The CDR3 covers 17 residues. Germline V lookup: CDR1 MNHNS, CDR2 SASEGT. V lost 0 bases and J lost 4, with 17 bases in between.

CDR3 sequence reads: CASSLAKTANTEAFF. CDR3 DNA sequence: TGTGCCAGCAGCCTCGCCAAGACAGCTAACACTGAAGCTTTCTTT. The rearrangement joins TRBV27 to TRBJ1-1; perhaps TRBD1 as D (5 bases). Germline V gene data show CDR1 as MNHEY and CDR2 as SMNVEV (reference sequence). Trimming removed 6 bases at V and 2 bases at J, with 16 bases between. The CDR3 covers 15 residues.

This clonotype was seen a few times. This rearrangement joins TRBV6-1 to TRBJ1-4, with unresolved D. This CDR3 is built from 15 residues. CDR1 and CDR2 from the germline V gene are MNHNS and SASEGT. V lost 5 bases to trimming and J lost 10 bases, with 20 bases between them. The chain's CDR3 is CASSLTYQQARKLFF. The CDR3 region has the DNA TGTGCCAGCAGTCTGACGTACCAGCAGGCGCGAAAACTGTTTTTT.

A note on this clonotype: Just one base apart from a much larger clone, this may be a read error. CDR3 loop: CASSELKDVDTQYF. CDR3 sequence (DNA): TGTGCCAGCAGTGAACTGAAGGACGTAGATACGCAGTATTTT. The rearrangement uses TRBV6-1 and TRBJ2-3; no reliable D call. Germline CDR1 reads MNHNS; CDR2 reads SASEGT. V was cut by 2 bases and J by 5 bases, with 11 bases left in between. The CDR3 has 14 amino acids.

The chain combines TRBV7-9 with TRBJ2-7; tentatively, D is TRBD1 (5 bases). Germline lookup yields CDR1 SEHNR and CDR2 FQNEAQ (reference sequence). This CDR3 comprises 11 residues. The V end was cut by 4 bases, the J end by 7 bases, with 8 bases between. The CDR3 bases are TGTGCCAGCAGCTCAAAGGGGGAGCAGTACTTC. Encoded protein: CASSSKGEQYF.

V is TRBV6-6 and J is TRBJ1-2, with a possible D match to TRBD1 (5 bases). Trimming took 6 bases from V and 2 from J, leaving 10 bases between them. The CDR3 spans 13 residues. The germline CDR1 and CDR2 sequences are MNHNY and SVGAGI (reference sequence). CDR3: CASRPRQNYGYTF. As DNA, the CDR3 is TGTGCCAGCAGGCCAAGACAGAACTATGGCTACACCTTC.

CDR3 amino acids: CAAHPDGSSFYNEQFF. The DNA of the CDR3 is TGTGCCGCCCACCCCGACGGGAGCTCCTTCTACAATGAGCAGTTCTTC. This chain connects TRBV30 to TRBJ2-1; possible D gene TRBD2, 6 bases. The CDR3 is made up of 16 amino acids. Germline V lookup: CDR1 GTSNPN, CDR2 SVGIG (reference sequence). V was cut by 8 bases and J by 3 bases, with 23 bases left in between.

The gene calls are TRBV6-1 and TRBJ2-1; D perhaps matches TRBD1 (6 bases). CDR3 length equals 14 residues. The V end was cut by 4 bases, the J end by 5 bases, with 12 bases between. Looked up from germline, CDR1 is MNHNS and CDR2 is SASEGT. The CDR3 reads CASSGWTEDNEQFF. The CDR3 DNA reads TGTGCCAGCAGTGGTTGGACAGAAGACAATGAGCAGTTCTTC.

This clonotype appeared a few times. CDR3 amino acids: CASSVILAGRETQYF. The CDR3 DNA reads as TGTGCCAGCAGCGTCATACTAGCGGGAAGAGAGACCCAGTACTTC. The V gene is TRBV5-4, the J gene TRBJ2-5, with 10 bases aligning to TRBD2. The V segment lost 4 bases and the J segment 4 bases; nucleotides outside the gene matches: 7. Germline V gene lookup returns CDR1 SGHNT and CDR2 YYREEE (reference sequence). This CDR3 has 15 residues.